Following are 4 T cell receptor beta chains from one sample sequenced in a study of blood T cells in healthy people across ages. Primed by a sample-barcoded 5' primer and a J-beta primer mix, a second PCR proceeded for about 6 to 12 cycles. TCRdb fed the 5' RACE reads into MiXCR, producing one record per CDR3 protein. The sample carries about 1.4 million distinct CDR3 sequences, 45% to 70% recorded once. Sequenced input: blood. These receptor sequences come from a man aged 18 to 29 in good health.

V gene TRBV12-3 or TRBV12-4 combines with J gene TRBJ2-3; TRBD1 matches at 9 bases. The CDR3 spans 15 residues. V lost 7 bases to trimming and J lost 5 bases; unmatched junction nucleotides: 10. The CDR3 nucleotides read TGTGCCAGCACCTTTGCACAGGGGGCAGGAGATACGCAGTATTTT. The encoded protein is CASTFAQGAGDTQYF.

The CDR3 DNA sequence: TGTGCCAGCAGCCCTTCCCTGGCGTCAGATACGCAGTATTTT. Amino acid sequence: CASSPSLASDTQYF. The chain is built from TRBV7-9 and TRBJ2-3; D is uncertain. The germline V gene encodes CDR1 SEHNR and CDR2 FQNEAQ (reference sequence). The CDR3 totals 14 residues. Trimming stripped 5 bases from V and 4 bases from J, with 13 bases between.

In this sample, this clonotype turned up a few times. The chain links TRBV6-5 to TRBJ2-3, with D possibly being TRBD1 (5 bases). V was shortened by 4 bases and J by 2 bases, with 10 bases between the two germline ends. Germline CDR1 MNHEY, CDR2 SVGAGI. There are 14 residues in the CDR3. CDR3 region: CASSFQQDTDTQYF. In DNA form, the CDR3 reads TGTGCCAGCAGTTTTCAACAGGACACAGATACGCAGTATTTT.

The rearrangement links TRBV12-3 or TRBV12-4 to TRBJ2-4; D gene unclear. The J call may be mistaken, given a closer DNA end match to TRBJ2-7. CDR3 length: 14 residues. This CDR3 is CASSYDAESYEQYF. The CDR3 DNA follows: TGTGCCAGCAGCTACGATGCGGAGTCCTACGAGCAGTACTTC.